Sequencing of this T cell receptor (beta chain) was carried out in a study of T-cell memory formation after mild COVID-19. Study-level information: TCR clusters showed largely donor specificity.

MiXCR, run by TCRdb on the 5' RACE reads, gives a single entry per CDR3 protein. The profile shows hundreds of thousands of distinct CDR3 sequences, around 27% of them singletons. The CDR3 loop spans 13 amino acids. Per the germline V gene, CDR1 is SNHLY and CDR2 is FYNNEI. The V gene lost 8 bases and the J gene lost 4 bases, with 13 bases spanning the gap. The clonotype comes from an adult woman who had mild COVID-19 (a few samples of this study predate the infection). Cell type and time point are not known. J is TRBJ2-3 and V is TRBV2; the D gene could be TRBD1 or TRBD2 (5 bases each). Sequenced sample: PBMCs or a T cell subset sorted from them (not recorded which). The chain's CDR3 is CASAGSLADTQYF. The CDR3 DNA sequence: TGTGCCAGCGCAGGGAGTTTAGCAGATACGCAGTATTTT.